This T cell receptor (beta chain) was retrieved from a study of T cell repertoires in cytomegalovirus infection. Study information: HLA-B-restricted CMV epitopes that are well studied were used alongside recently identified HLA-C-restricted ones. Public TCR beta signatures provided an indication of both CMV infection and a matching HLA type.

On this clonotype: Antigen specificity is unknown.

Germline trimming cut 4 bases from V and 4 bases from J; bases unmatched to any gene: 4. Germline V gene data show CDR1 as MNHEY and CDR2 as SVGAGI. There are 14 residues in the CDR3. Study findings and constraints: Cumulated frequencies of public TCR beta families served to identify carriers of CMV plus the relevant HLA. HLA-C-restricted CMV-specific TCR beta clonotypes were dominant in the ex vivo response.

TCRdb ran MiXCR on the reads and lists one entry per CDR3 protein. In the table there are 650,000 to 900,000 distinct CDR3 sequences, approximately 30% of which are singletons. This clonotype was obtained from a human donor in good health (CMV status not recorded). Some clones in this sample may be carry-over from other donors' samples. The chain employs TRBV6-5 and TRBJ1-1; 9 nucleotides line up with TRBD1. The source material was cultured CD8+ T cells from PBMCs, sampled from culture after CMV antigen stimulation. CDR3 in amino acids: CASSSGQGSTEAFF. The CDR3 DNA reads TGTGCCAGCAGTTCCGGACAGGGGAGCACTGAAGCTTTCTTT.